This T cell receptor (beta chain) stems from a study of beta chain features in type 1 diabetes. What was sequenced were expressed TCRB transcripts, since all of the isolated RNA had been reverse transcribed. Clones were read by immunoSEQ multiplex PCR, and TCRdb kept only the in-frame ones, dropping some. Seen here are about 660,000 clones, over 12% observed once, and the top ten hold approximately 0.043%. A note on this clone: As yet, its antigen is unknown.

From germline, CDR1 is SGHRS and CDR2 YFSETQ. The CDR3 is made up of 15 amino acids. The V gene end was trimmed by 4 bases and the J gene end by 3 bases; junction bases not matched to a gene: 9. Study outcomes and limitations: When Type 1 diabetes patients were examined, their TCRB CDR3s proved moderately but significantly shorter in all four CD4+ subsets.

Sequencing was done on a sample of naive CD4+ T cells from blood. This receptor was taken from a man aged 18 to 29 with type 1 diabetes. The rearrangement uses TRBV5-1 and TRBJ2-7, with TRBD1 matching over 8 bases. CDR3 sequence reads: CASSPVGTGHYEQYF. The CDR3 bases are TGCGCCAGCAGCCCGGTTGGGACAGGCCACTACGAGCAGTACTTC.